The 25 T cell receptor beta chains below were found in one sample sequenced in a study of blood T cell repertoires in COVID-19. TCRdb's table, derived via immunoSEQ multiplex PCR, lists solely in-frame clones and lacks some. The table includes a few hundred thousand clones, about 83% detected once. Input material: peripheral blood. The origin of the receptors is a woman aged 50 to 65 with acute or convalescent COVID-19.

The chain joins TRBV30 to TRBJ2-3, with D tentatively TRBD2 (6 bases). V lost 3 bases, J lost 2 bases, and 12 bases lay in between. In germline, CDR1 is GTSNPN, CDR2 SVGIG (reference sequence). This CDR3 comprises 14 residues. The CDR3 DNA reads as TGTGCCTGGAGACTAGCAGCCCTCACAGATACGCAGTATTTT. Translating gives CAWRLAALTDTQYF.

The rearrangement joins TRBV19 to TRBJ1-4; D might be TRBD1 (5 bases). The germline gives CDR1 LNHDA, CDR2 SQIVND (reference sequence). V lost 4 bases, J lost 8 bases, and 11 bases lay in between. The CDR3 covers 13 residues. The CDR3 DNA follows: TGTGCCAGTAGTAACCAGGGCCCAGAAAAACTGTTTTTT. As protein: CASSNQGPEKLFF.

The V call is TRBV6-5, the J call TRBJ2-3; 12 nucleotides match TRBD2. CDR1 and CDR2 from the germline V gene are MNHEY and SVGAGI. The CDR3 is 16 residues long. After removal of 2 bases from V and 5 bases from J, the junction contained 5 bases not matched to a gene. The CDR3 DNA sequence: TGTGCCAGCAGTTACGTCGGGACTAGCGGGTTAGATACGCAGTATTTT. Its protein product is CASSYVGTSGLDTQYF.

The rearrangement joins TRBV20-1 to TRBJ2-1, with 11 bases fitting TRBD2. This CDR3 has 16 residues. V was clipped by 3 bases and J by 0 bases; unmatched bases: 4. The germline V gene has CDR1 DFQATT and CDR2 SNEGSKA (reference sequence). For the CDR3, the DNA is TGCAGTGCTAGTTCACTAGCGGGAGACTCCTACAATGAGCAGTTCTTC. The encoded protein is CSASSLAGDSYNEQFF.

The rearrangement joins TRBV5-4 to TRBJ2-2, with 11 bases lining up with TRBD1. CDR1 and CDR2 from the germline V gene are SGHNT and YYREEE (reference sequence). With V trimmed by 6 bases and J by 3 bases, 4 bases remained unmatched. The CDR3 spans 15 residues. The CDR3 DNA reads as TGTGCCAGCAAACCGGGACAGGGGGACACCGGGGAGCTGTTTTTT. Its protein is CASKPGQGDTGELFF.

The chain recombines TRBV11-2 with TRBJ2-7; 9 bases fit TRBD1. CDR3 length equals 16 residues. The J segment lost 7 bases and the V segment lost 5 bases, leaving 15 bases of the junction unmatched. The germline CDR1 and CDR2 sequences are SGHAT and FQNNGV. This CDR3 reads CASSLGTGTGLREQYF. CDR3 nucleotides: TGTGCCAGCAGCCTTGGGACAGGGACGGGACTCAGAGAGCAGTACTTC.

This chain joins TRBV5-1 and TRBJ1-1; 9 bases map to TRBD1. Germline CDR1 reads SGHRS; CDR2 reads YFSETQ. The CDR3 is 15 residues long. The ends lost 4 bases at V and 5 bases at J; junction bases unmatched: 9. The CDR3 region has the DNA TGCGCCAGCAGCGCAAGAACAGGGGGCGGGACTGAAGCTTTCTTT. It specifies CASSARTGGGTEAFF. Full variable domain (missing parts from reference TRBV5-1 and TRBJ1-1): KAGVTQTPRYLIKTRGQQVTLSCSPISGHRSVSWYQQTPGQGLQFLFEYFSETQRNKGNFPGRFSGRQFSNSRSEMNVSTLELGDSALYLCASSARTGGGTEAFFGQGTRLTVV.

This clone was seen more than once but under ten times. V is TRBV21-1 and J is TRBJ2-7; the D call TRBD1 from the table was never checked on the DNA. TRBV21-1 corresponds to a pseudogene. The CDR3 spans 15 residues. CDR3: CASSRDGTGSYEQYF. The CDR3 bases are TGTGCCAGCAGCAGAGACGGGACAGGGTCCTACGAGCAGTACTTC.

V usage is TRBV6-6 and J usage is TRBJ2-1; D is possibly TRBD1 (5 bases). With 0 bases removed from V and 7 bases from J, the gap between germline ends came to 7 bases. The CDR3 loop spans 13 amino acids. Per the germline V gene, CDR1 is MNHNY and CDR2 is SVGAGI (reference sequence). In nucleotides, the CDR3 is TGTGCCAGCAGTTACTCCTCAGGGAATGAGCAGTTCTTC. Its translation: CASSYSSGNEQFF.

The chain links TRBV27 to TRBJ2-1; 10 bases line up with TRBD1. With V trimmed by 3 bases and J by 9 bases, 5 bases remained unmatched. Germline CDR1 is MNHEY and CDR2 is SMNVEV (reference sequence). The length of the CDR3 is 14 residues. The CDR3, as DNA: TGTGCCAGCAGTTTCCGGACAGGGGGTTCTGAGCAGTTCTTC. Translated, it gives CASSFRTGGSEQFF.

The CDR3 coding sequence is TGTGCCAGCAGCTTAGACCCCACAGGGTCATATGGCTACACCTTC. The encoded protein is CASSLDPTGSYGYTF. The V gene is TRBV11-2, the J gene TRBJ1-2; tentatively, D is TRBD1 (6 bases). Germline lookup yields CDR1 SGHAT and CDR2 FQNNGV. V lost 0 bases and J 5 bases, leaving 13 bases between the germline ends. The CDR3 spans 15 residues.

This sequence joins TRBV28 and TRBJ1-2; D not certain. The V end lost 5 bases, the J end lost 0 bases, and 7 bases lay between the germline ends. From germline, CDR1 is MDHEN and CDR2 SYDVKM. There are 13 residues in the CDR3. The CDR3 DNA sequence: TGTGCCAGCAGTGAACTTTCTAACTATGGCTACACCTTC. It translates to CASSELSNYGYTF.

This chain connects TRBV5-4 to TRBJ2-3; TRBD2 matches at 8 bases. V dropped 4 bases and J dropped 3; count of bases not matched to a gene: 7. The CDR3 spans 15 residues. Germline V gene lookup returns CDR1 SGHNT and CDR2 YYREEE (reference sequence). Here the CDR3 reads CASSPSGRRTDTQYF. The CDR3 DNA is TGTGCCAGCAGCCCAAGCGGGAGAAGGACAGATACGCAGTATTTT.

This clone was picked up a small number of times. The rearrangement joins TRBV28 to TRBJ1-5, with D possibly matching TRBD1 (6 bases). V lost 3 bases and J lost 2, with 17 bases in between. CDR3 length: 17 residues. The germline V gene encodes CDR1 MDHEN and CDR2 SYDVKM. CDR3 residues: CASSFETGSSRNQPQHF. For the CDR3, the DNA is TGTGCCAGCAGTTTTGAAACAGGGTCTTCTCGCAATCAGCCCCAGCATTTT.

In its sample, this clone was seen once. The rearrangement links TRBV27 to TRBJ2-7; the match to TRBD2 covers 9 bases. The trim removed 5 bases at V and 2 bases at J, leaving 7 bases unmatched. The CDR3 totals 15 residues. CDR1 and CDR2 (germline): MNHEY, SMNVEV (reference sequence). The CDR3 DNA follows: TGTGCCAGCAGTAGGGACGGGACTAGCACCTACGAGCAGTACTTC. This sequence encodes CASSRDGTSTYEQYF.

This clone has a single count. The CDR3 protein is CASSPRDRLNTEAFF. In DNA, the CDR3 is TGTGCCAGTAGTCCGAGGGACAGATTGAACACTGAAGCTTTCTTT. This chain links TRBV19 with TRBJ1-1; the match to TRBD1 covers 7 bases. Trimming at V came to 5 bases and at J to 0 bases, leaving 6 bases not matched to a gene. Germline V gene data show CDR1 as LNHDA and CDR2 as SQIVND (reference sequence). This CDR3 comprises 15 residues.

The count of this clone is one. The chain links TRBV6-5 to TRBJ1-1, with D maybe TRBD1 (5 bases). Per the germline V gene, CDR1 is MNHEY and CDR2 is SVGAGI. The CDR3 contains 13 residues. Trimming pared 9 bases from V and 5 bases from J, leaving 16 bases between. The DNA of the CDR3 is TGTGCCAGTCACACCCGGGGGGGGACTGAAGCTTTCTTT. Translating gives CASHTRGGTEAFF.

This sequence joins TRBV9 and TRBJ2-3; 11 bases map to TRBD2. The length of the CDR3 is 18 residues. V shed 0 bases and J 6 bases; nucleotides not matched to a gene: 12. Germline assignment: CDR1 SGDLS and CDR2 YYNGEE. CDR3 coding DNA: TGTGCCAGCAGCGTAGTCCCGCTAGCGGGAGGATTTGGTGATACGCAGTATTTT. Amino acids: CASSVVPLAGGFGDTQYF.

This clone was seen once. The V and J genes are TRBV29-1 and TRBJ2-1, with 16 bases that match TRBD2. Unmatched junction bases numbered 9, after V lost 0 bases and J lost 4 bases. CDR1 and CDR2 from the germline V gene are SQVTM and ANQGSEA. The CDR3 length is 19 residues. The CDR3 spells CSVEEGPGLAGGRYNEQFF. DNA of the CDR3: TGCAGCGTTGAAGAGGGTCCGGGACTAGCGGGAGGGAGGTACAATGAGCAGTTCTTC.

The CDR3 here is CASSQTPFDSYNEQFF. Written as DNA, the CDR3 is TGTGCCAGCAGCCAAACTCCTTTTGACTCCTACAATGAGCAGTTCTTC. The chain is built from TRBV7-2 and TRBJ2-1; no clear D gene. Germline assignment: CDR1 SGHTA and CDR2 FQGNSA. V was clipped by 5 bases and J by 0 bases, with 14 bases between them. This CDR3 is 16 amino acids long. The full variable domain, its missing parts supplied by reference TRBV7-2 and TRBJ2-1, is GAGVSQSPSNKVTEKGKDVELRCDPISGHTALYWYRQSLGQGLEFLIYFQGNSAPDKSGLPSDRFSAERTGGSVSTLTIQRTQQEDSAVYLCASSQTPFDSYNEQFFGPGTRLTVL.

The chain combines TRBV16 with TRBJ1-2, with D tentatively TRBD1 (6 bases). The CDR3 runs to 14 residues. Deletions cut 5 bases from V and 4 bases from J, with 14 bases between. Germline V gene lookup returns CDR1 KGHSY and CDR2 FQNENV. CDR3 DNA sequence: TGTGCCAGCAGCACAAATCAGGGGAGCTATGGCTACACCTTC. It encodes CASSTNQGSYGYTF.

V gene TRBV6-1 combines with J gene TRBJ2-3, with 12 nucleotides matching TRBD2. The CDR3 runs to 21 residues. Germline CDR1 reads MNHNS; CDR2 reads SASEGT. With V trimmed by 2 bases and J by 1 base, 16 bases remained unmatched. The CDR3 here is CASSETAGLAGPSGGTDTQYF. The CDR3 region has the DNA TGTGCCAGCAGTGAAACCGCAGGACTAGCGGGACCTTCGGGGGGCACAGATACGCAGTATTTT.

The gene calls are TRBV15 and TRBJ2-7; TRBD2 agrees at 8 bases. There are 15 residues in the CDR3. Germline V gives CDR1 LNHNV, CDR2 YYDKDF (reference sequence). Unmatched junction bases numbered 11, after V lost 6 bases and J lost 4 bases. CDR3 in amino acids: CATSRRTSGYYEQYF. The CDR3 DNA reads TGTGCCACCAGTCGACGAACTAGCGGATATTACGAGCAGTACTTC.

This rearrangement joins TRBV24-1 to TRBJ1-5; D call uncertain. Trimming cost V 6 bases and J 9 bases, with 11 bases left between them. The CDR3 extends over 12 amino acids. CDR1 and CDR2 from the germline V gene are KGHDR and SFDVKD. CDR3 in DNA: TGTGCCACCAGTTCCAGTCACCTGCCCCAGCATTTT. It encodes CATSSSHLPQHF.

The J gene is TRBJ2-5, the V gene TRBV29-1, with 12 bases lining up with TRBD1. This CDR3 is 14 amino acids long. J gave up 4 bases and V 7 bases, and 7 bases lay outside the gene matches. From germline, CDR1 is SQVTM and CDR2 ANQGSEA. CDR3 sequence reads: CSGWDRGLGETQYF. CDR3 bases: TGCAGCGGTTGGGACAGGGGGCTGGGAGAGACCCAGTACTTC.